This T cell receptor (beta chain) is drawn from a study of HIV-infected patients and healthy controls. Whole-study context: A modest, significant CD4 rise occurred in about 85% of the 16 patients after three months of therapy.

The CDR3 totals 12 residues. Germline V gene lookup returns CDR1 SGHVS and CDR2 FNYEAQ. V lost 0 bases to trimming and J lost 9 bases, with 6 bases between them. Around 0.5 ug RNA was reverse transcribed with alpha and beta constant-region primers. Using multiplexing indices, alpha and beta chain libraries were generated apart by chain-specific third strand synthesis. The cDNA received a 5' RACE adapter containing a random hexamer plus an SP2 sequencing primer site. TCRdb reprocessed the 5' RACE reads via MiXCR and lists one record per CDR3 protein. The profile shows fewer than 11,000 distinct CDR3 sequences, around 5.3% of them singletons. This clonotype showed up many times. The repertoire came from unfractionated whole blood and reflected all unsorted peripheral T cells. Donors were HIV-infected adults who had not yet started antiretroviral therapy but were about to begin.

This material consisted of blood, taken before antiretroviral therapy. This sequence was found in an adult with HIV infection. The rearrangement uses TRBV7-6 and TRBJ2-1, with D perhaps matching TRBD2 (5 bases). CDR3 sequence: CASSLASAEQFF. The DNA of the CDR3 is TGTGCCAGCAGCTTAGCTAGCGCTGAGCAGTTCTTC. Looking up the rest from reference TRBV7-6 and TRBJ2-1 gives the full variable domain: GAGVSQSPRYKVTKRGQDVALRCDPISGHVSLYWYRQALGQGPEFLTYFNYEAQQDKSGLPNDRFSAERPEGSISTLTIQRTEQRDSAMYRCASSLASAEQFFGPGTRLTVL.